This TCR beta chain emerged from a study of CD8 T cells in ankylosing spondylitis. Preparation of TCR beta libraries was done by quantitative 5'-RACE with molecular barcodes. TCRdb used MiXCR to reprocess the 5' RACE reads, holding one entry per CDR3 protein. The table has hundreds of thousands of distinct CDR3 sequences, 12% seen once; the top ten hold approximately 0.51%. The CDR3 runs to 15 residues. With 1 base removed from V and 1 base from J, the gap between germline ends came to 10 bases. The germline V gene has CDR1 SGHTA and CDR2 FQGNSA. Study-level findings and limits: Disease-linked clones reportedly concentrated significantly in matched ankylosing spondylitis synovial fluid. Blood from ankylosing spondylitis patients appeared to carry a characteristic roughly 8-variant TCR beta motif.

A note on this clonotype: The target antigen is unknown.

The TCR sequence derives from a male donor with ankylosing spondylitis. Sequenced material: blood, either unsorted or a sorted T cell fraction (not recorded which). The chain combines TRBV7-2 with TRBJ1-1; D may be TRBD1 (5 bases). The CDR3 coding sequence is TGTGCCAGCAGCTTAGTTACCCAGGGGAACACTGAAGCTTTCTTT. It is translated as CASSLVTQGNTEAFF.